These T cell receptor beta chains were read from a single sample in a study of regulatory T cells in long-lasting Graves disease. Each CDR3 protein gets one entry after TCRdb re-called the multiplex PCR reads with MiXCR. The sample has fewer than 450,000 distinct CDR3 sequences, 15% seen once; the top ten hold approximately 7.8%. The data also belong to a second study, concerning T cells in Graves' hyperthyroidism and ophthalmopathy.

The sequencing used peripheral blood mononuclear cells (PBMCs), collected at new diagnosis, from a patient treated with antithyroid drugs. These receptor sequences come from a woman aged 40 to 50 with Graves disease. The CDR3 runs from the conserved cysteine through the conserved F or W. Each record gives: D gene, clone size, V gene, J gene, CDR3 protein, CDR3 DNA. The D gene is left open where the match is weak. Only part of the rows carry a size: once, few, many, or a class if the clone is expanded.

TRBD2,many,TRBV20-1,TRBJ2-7,CSASPPSGGLYEQYF,TGCAGTGCTAGCCCCCCTAGCGGAGGGTTGTACGAGCAGTACTTC
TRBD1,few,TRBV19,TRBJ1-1,CASRDRGGTEAFF,TGTGCCAGTAGGGACAGGGGAGGCACTGAAGCTTTCTTT
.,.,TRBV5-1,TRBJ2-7,CASSWDANYEQYF,TGCGCCAGCAGCTGGGACGCCAACTACGAGCAGTACTTC
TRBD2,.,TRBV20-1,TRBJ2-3,CSAQAYGGDTQYF,TGCAGTGCTCAAGCTTACGGGGGGGATACGCAGTATTTT
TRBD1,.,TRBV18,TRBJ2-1,CASSGQGTTVNEQFF,TGTGCCAGCTCAGGACAGGGGACGACCGTCAATGAGCAGTTCTTC
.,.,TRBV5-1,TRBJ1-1,CASSLGAGPNTEAFF,TGCGCCAGCAGCTTGGGGGCAGGGCCGAACACTGAAGCTTTCTTT
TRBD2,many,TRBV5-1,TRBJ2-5,CASSLELAGETQYF,TGCGCCAGCAGCTTGGAACTAGCGGGAGAGACCCAGTACTTC
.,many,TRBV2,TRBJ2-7,CASSEASESLAEQYF,TGTGCCAGCAGTGAAGCTAGCGAGAGCTTAGCCGAGCAGTACTTC
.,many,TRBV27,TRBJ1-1,CASSLSSGAGEAFF,TGTGCCAGCAGTTTATCGTCGGGGGCTGGTGAAGCTTTCTTT
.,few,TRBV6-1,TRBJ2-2,CASSGWGFNTGELFF,TGTGCCAGCAGCGGGTGGGGGTTTAACACCGGGGAGCTGTTTTTT
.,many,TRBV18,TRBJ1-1,CASSPQGMNTEAFF,TGTGCCAGCTCACCTCAGGGGATGAACACTGAAGCTTTCTTT
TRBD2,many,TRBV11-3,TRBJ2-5,CASSAPSGSGEETQYF,TGTGCCAGCAGCGCTCCTAGCGGGAGCGGGGAAGAGACCCAGTACTTC
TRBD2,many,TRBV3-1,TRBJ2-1,CASRAPGTSGNEQFF,TGTGCCAGCAGAGCCCCCGGGACTAGCGGCAATGAGCAGTTCTTC
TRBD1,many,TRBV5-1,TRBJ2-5,CASNRDSVQETQYF,TGCGCCAGCAACCGGGACAGCGTCCAAGAGACCCAGTACTTC
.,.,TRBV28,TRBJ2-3,CASKWGDSTDTQYF,TGTGCCAGCAAATGGGGGGATAGCACAGATACGCAGTATTTT
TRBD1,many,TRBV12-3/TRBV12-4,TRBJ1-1,CASSLRGGYTEAFF,TGTGCCAGCAGTTTAAGAGGGGGCTACACTGAAGCTTTCTTT
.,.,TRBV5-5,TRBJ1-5,CASSLVQNNQPQHF,TGTGCCAGCAGCTTGGTCCAAAACAATCAGCCCCAGCATTTT
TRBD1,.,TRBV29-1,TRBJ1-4,CSAVGTGAISYEKLFF,TGCAGCGCCGTCGGGACAGGAGCAATATCTTATGAAAAACTGTTTTTT
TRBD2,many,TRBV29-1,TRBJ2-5,CSVFGLAGGPQYF,TGCAGTGTTTTTGGACTAGCGGGAGGGCCCCAGTACTTC
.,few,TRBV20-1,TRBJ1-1,CSARVGGGRALNTEAFF,TGCAGTGCTAGAGTTGGGGGAGGTCGGGCTCTGAACACTGAAGCTTTCTTT
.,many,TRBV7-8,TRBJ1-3,CASTLSGAGNTIYF,TGTGCCAGCACCCTATCGGGTGCTGGAAACACCATATATTTT
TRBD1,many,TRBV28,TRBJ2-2,CASSPYRRDRGTGELFF,TGTGCCAGCAGTCCATACCGCCGGGACAGGGGTACCGGGGAGCTGTTTTTT
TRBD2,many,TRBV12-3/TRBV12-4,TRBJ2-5,CASSGTSLETQYF,TGTGCCAGCAGTGGGACTAGCCTAGAGACCCAGTACTTC
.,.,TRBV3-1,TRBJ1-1,CASSQAGSGTEAFF,TGTGCCAGCAGCCAAGCCGGGTCCGGGACTGAAGCTTTCTTT
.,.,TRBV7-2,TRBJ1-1,CASATIRLNTEAFF,TGTGCCAGCGCTACAATTCGGCTGAACACTGAAGCTTTCTTT
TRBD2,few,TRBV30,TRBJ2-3,CAWSVRRGLAQYF,TGTGCCTGGAGTGTACGGCGGGGACTAGCGCAGTATTTT
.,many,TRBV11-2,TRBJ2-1,CASSFDGVEQFF,TGTGCCAGCAGCTTTGACGGAGTTGAGCAGTTCTTC